These 7 T cell receptor beta chains share one sample of origin, sequenced in a study of response to subunit inactivated influenza vaccine. TCRdb called the RT-PCR reads again in MiXCR, with one record for every CDR3 protein. The sample lists 400,000 to 550,000 distinct CDR3 sequences; less than 30% were seen once. Sequencing was performed on CD4+ T cells sorted from PBMCs, taken 4 to 6 days after vaccination. The receptors were sampled from a man aged 50 or older who received an inactivated influenza vaccine.

The sample holds a few counts of this clonotype. V and J are TRBV12-3 or TRBV12-4 and TRBJ1-2; no reliable D call. This CDR3 spans 11 amino acids. The V end was cut by 6 bases, the J end by 7 bases, with 9 bases between. CDR3 in DNA: TGTGCCAGCAGAAAGGACTTTGGCTACACCTTC. Protein product: CASRKDFGYTF.

The chain uses TRBV5-6 and TRBJ1-1; D might be TRBD1 (6 bases). Deletions cut 0 bases from V and 8 bases from J, with 11 bases between. This CDR3 comprises 13 residues. Germline V gives CDR1 SGHDT, CDR2 YYEEEE. The CDR3 bases are TGTGCCAGCAGCTTGGTGGTCAGGGGAGAAGCTTTCTTT. Its translation is CASSLVVRGEAFF.

The CDR3 here is CASSFGSGTKASTDTQYF. The CDR3 DNA is TGTGCCAGCAGCTTTGGGAGCGGGACGAAAGCTAGCACAGATACGCAGTATTTT. The chain carries TRBV11-1 and TRBJ2-3; the match to TRBD2 covers 7 bases. The V gene's germline CDR1 is SGHAT and CDR2 FQDESV (reference sequence). The CDR3 runs 18 residues. The V and J ends lost 3 bases and 0 bases, in that order; junction bases with no gene match: 12.

This clonotype was counted once. The rearrangement links TRBV2 to TRBJ2-7, with TRBD1 as a possible D gene (6 bases). With 1 base removed from V and 5 bases from J, the gap between germline ends came to 18 bases. Germline assignment: CDR1 SNHLY and CDR2 FYNNEI. The CDR3 extends over 16 amino acids. CDR3 coding DNA: TGTGCCAGCAGTGAAGGTCAGGGGCCCTCCTCGAACGAGCAGTACTTC. Residues: CASSEGQGPSSNEQYF.

The chain links TRBV15 to TRBJ2-7, with D perhaps TRBD1 (5 bases). This CDR3 contains 17 residues. The germline V and J ends were trimmed by 5 bases and 6 bases, with 26 bases remaining between them. Germline assignment: CDR1 LNHNV and CDR2 YYDKDF (reference sequence). CDR3: CATSGLDGHRFRGEQYF. CDR3 sequence (DNA): TGTGCCACCAGCGGGCTTGACGGACATCGGTTTCGTGGCGAGCAGTACTTC.

The chain carries TRBV7-6 and TRBJ1-4; possibly TRBD1 for D (6 bases). Trimming pared 0 bases from V and 4 bases from J, leaving 9 bases between. CDR1 and CDR2 from the germline V gene are SGHVS and FNYEAQ. The CDR3 is 15 residues long. The CDR3 region has the DNA TGTGCCAGCAGCTTAGCAGGGGGACATAATGAAAAACTGTTTTTT. This sequence encodes CASSLAGGHNEKLFF.

This clonotype was found a few times. V usage is TRBV12-3 or TRBV12-4 and J usage is TRBJ2-1, with a weak D call TRBD1 (6 bases). The CDR3 length is 12 residues. Trimming took off 2 bases at V and 8 bases at J, with 7 bases between the two ends. In DNA form, the CDR3 reads TGTGCCAGCAGTTTACAGGGGTATGAGCAGTTCTTC. Translated, it gives CASSLQGYEQFF.